This T cell receptor (beta chain) comes out of a study of blood T cell repertoires in COVID-19. The CDR3 is 13 residues long. V lost 7 bases and J lost 3; bases outside the gene matches: 3. Germline lookup yields CDR1 MNHEY and CDR2 SVGAGI. Only in-frame clones appear in the TCRdb table, and some are missing; sequencing was by immunoSEQ multiplex PCR. Of under 250,000 clones detected, 90% to 95% appear once; the ten largest clones hold around 0.84%. The clonotype originates from a man in his sixties with COVID-19, enrolled during active disease. Sequencing input: peripheral blood. The rearrangement joins TRBV6-5 to TRBJ1-2; TRBD1 matches at 9 bases. In DNA form, the CDR3 reads TGTGCCAGCACTGGACAGGGGCACTATGGCTACACCTTC. It encodes CASTGQGHYGYTF.